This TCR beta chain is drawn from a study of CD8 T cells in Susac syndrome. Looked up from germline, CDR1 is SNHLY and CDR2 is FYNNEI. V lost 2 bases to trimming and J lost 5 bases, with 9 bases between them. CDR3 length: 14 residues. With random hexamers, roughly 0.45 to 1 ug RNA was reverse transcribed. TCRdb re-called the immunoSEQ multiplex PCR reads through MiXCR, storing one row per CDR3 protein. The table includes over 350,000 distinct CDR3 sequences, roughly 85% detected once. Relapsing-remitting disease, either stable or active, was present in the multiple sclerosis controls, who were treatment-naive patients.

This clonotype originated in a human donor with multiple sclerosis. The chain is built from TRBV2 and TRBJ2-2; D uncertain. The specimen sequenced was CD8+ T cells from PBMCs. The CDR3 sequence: CASSERPVTGELFF. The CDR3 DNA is TGTGCCAGCAGTGAAAGGCCAGTTACCGGGGAGCTGTTTTTT.